This TCR beta chain was identified during a study of blood T cells in healthy people across ages. This clonotype was seen a handful of times. Its antigen is unidentified. Trimming pared 4 bases from V and 4 bases from J, leaving 13 bases between. Germline lookup yields CDR1 SGHAT and CDR2 FQNNGV. This CDR3 has 15 amino acids. General observations from the study: Compared with aged donors, long-lived donors showed fewer expanded clones, suggesting selection. Using unsorted PBMCs precluded a conclusive naive versus antigen-experienced comparison.

The use of a sample-barcoded 5' primer and a J-beta primer mix characterized a second PCR of roughly 7 to 11 cycles. TCRdb called the 5' RACE reads again in MiXCR, with one record for every CDR3 protein. Here the sample spans about 670,000 distinct CDR3 sequences, 40% to 65% being singletons. This chain links TRBV11-2 with TRBJ1-4, with a possible D match to TRBD1 (5 bases). The clonotype comes from a woman older than 75 in good health. Material for sequencing was blood. CDR3 in amino acids: CASSSRGGYNEKLFF. The CDR3 region has the DNA TGTGCCAGCAGCTCGCGCGGGGGATATAATGAAAAACTGTTTTTT.